What follows describes a single T cell receptor (beta chain). This clonotype has a handful of counts. Its cognate antigen has yet to be identified. Base quality data are lacking; no much larger clone is found one base away. This entry comes from a study of T-cell memory formation after mild COVID-19 (dated by TCRdb to about 2021). As for the study more broadly: TCR sequence clusters from the two donors were largely donor specific. Two young, previously healthy adult volunteers, one female and one male, were included in the cohort. Longitudinal TCRalpha and TCRbeta repertoire sequencing tracked T-cell clones expanding and contracting after mild COVID-19 in two donors. The investigation overall reported the following: Some responding clones were found in pre-infection memory, which suggests that pre-existing cross-reactive memory T cells took part in the SARS-CoV-2 response. Contracting CD4+ clones appeared mostly in the CM and EM memory subsets, whereas CD8+ clones were enriched in EMRA. The second-wave clones that peaked on day 37 were not confirmed to be SARS-CoV-2 specific. Balanced CD4/CD8 phenotypes were observed for clones contracting from day 15 to 85, whereas a bias towards CD4+ was observed for a second wave of clones expanding from day 15 to 37. Only two mild cases were covered in the study, and larger cohorts including severe cases with pre-infection samples were considered necessary.

The germline V gene (reference sequence) yields MNHNY for CDR1 and SVGAGI for CDR2. Trimming removed 2 bases from V and 2 bases from J, leaving 17 bases between the germline ends. The CDR3 numbers 17 residues from cysteine through phenylalanine. The sequence is cut down to CDR3 DNA, 51 bases in frame from base 1. Sequencing used an Illumina NovaSeq 6000. TCRalpha and TCRbeta cDNA libraries were constructed by 5'RACE with constant-segment primers, with sample barcodes and unique molecular identifiers being introduced. RNA was extracted from every sample with Trizol reagent. Libraries were amplified in two PCR steps, with a second sample barcode and Illumina TruSeq adapters added in the second step. Sequencing of libraries was performed on an Illumina NovaSeq with 2 x 150 bp paired-end reads. The paper's data handling went like this. With migec v1.2.7, reads were demultiplexed and then collapsed into UMI-guided consensus sequences. Using mixcr v2.1.11, the UMI consensuses were aligned to TRA and TRB V and J templates and assembled into clonotypes. Clonotypes were classified as expanded or contracted when called significant by both edgeR and NoisET, with noise models trained on biological replicates. For edgeR calls, the cutoffs were a false discovery rate-adjusted p below 0.01 and a log2 fold-change threshold of 1. As an exploratory analysis of dynamics, max-normalized trajectories of the 1000 most abundant clonotypes were examined with PCA combined with hierarchical clustering. The CD4 or CD8 phenotype of responding clones was assigned using the separately sequenced CD4+ and CD8+ repertoires. Using fastp at Q25 and MiXCR, TCRdb reprocessed the public reads and kept productive beta chains. Every CDR3 protein is listed once, alongside the most common genes and DNA of its rows. The V and J calls follow TCRdb's processing rather than the paper's. The table for this sample lists roughly 170,000 distinct CDR3 sequences; 20% to 25% of them were counted only once. Of the sample, more than 20% is held by the ten largest clones.

PBMCs were isolated by Ficoll-Paque density gradient centrifugation. The chain employs TRBV6-6 and TRBJ2-3; TRBD2 is a weak D gene call, 6 bases matching. The receptor's source is an adult woman who had mild COVID-19 (a few samples of this study predate the infection). The sample titles of this study are shuffled in the database, so cell type and time point are left out; the donor was told from shared clones. Input material: PBMCs or a T cell subset sorted from them (not recorded which). The CDR3 amino acid sequence is: CASSYPGLPRDTDTQYF. The nucleotides read TGTGCCAGCAGTTACCCCGGACTACCGCGGGACACAGATACGCAGTATTTT.